This is a list of T cell receptor beta chains from one sample in a study of T-cell reconstitution after alpha-beta-depleted transplantation in children. Via MiXCR, TCRdb re-called the PCR reads, giving one row per CDR3 protein. The sample lists hundreds of thousands of distinct CDR3 sequences; over 9.5% were seen once. The sample here was PBMCs, taken before TCRalphabeta/CD19-depleted stem cell transplant. These TCRs come from a child aged 2-15 years with inherited bone marrow failure, due to receive a stem cell transplant. Each CDR3 is given without its conserved first and last residue. Each record gives: V gene, CDR3 protein.

>TRBV27
ASSFLDHEQY
>TRBV28
AMGGGRGSTDTQY
>TRBV29-1
SVPGQGGYEQY
>TRBV5-1
ASSLSGLPGDEQF
>TRBV5-4
ASSRTSGSQAYEQY
>TRBV6-5
ASTYWASGRISYEQY
>TRBV4-1
ASSQDEGEVQPQH
>TRBV11-2
ASSLDRGVAGGAGELF
>TRBV7-9
ASSLGWGGGLLSGANVLT
>TRBV20-1
SARPAGEIYEQY
>TRBV29-1
SVGGLGGALSGANVLT
>TRBV12-3/TRBV12-4
ASKRESYSNQPQH
>TRBV7-6
ASSFGTGVSYEQY
>TRBV3-1
ASSPQVRDQETQY
>TRBV12-3/TRBV12-4
ASSLMRGGGTQY
>TRBV20-1
SARDVAGVPYNEQF
>TRBV20-1
SARGATTGEQF
>TRBV28
ASSSGLADPSYNEQF
>TRBV6-5
ASSSPGGYYNEQF
>TRBV28
ASKAGEIYEQY
>TRBV14
ASTKDPGGRSYNEQF
>TRBV10-3
ASTNTPGEQY
>TRBV4-1
ASSQGIAGGHTGELF
>TRBV4-3
ASSYTSGRAGVNEQF
>TRBV27
ASSFLTIGGTDTQY
>TRBV2
ASSEYASSGELF
>TRBV20-1
SARDPGTQGETQY
>TRBV12-3/TRBV12-4
ASSRWGNYGYT
>TRBV20-1
SASFAGGHEQF
>TRBV7-9
ASSFSGGAKDTQY
>TRBV30
AWSVDPAYNEQF
>TRBV4-3
ASSQEGFESYNEQF
>TRBV7-9
ASSLGPQGQASYEQY
>TRBV5-1
ASSQRDGPYGYT
>TRBV27
ASRISAGTGGEKPQH
>TRBV6-1
ASSGTYTDTQY
>TRBV11-2
ASSFRLAGRTDTQY
>TRBV4-3
ASSQVPSMETNVLT
>TRBV20-1
SAKTSGEYTDTQY
>TRBV30
ASPGGANYSYT
>TRBV6-2/TRBV6-3
ASSYGSVGLYEQY
>TRBV7-2
ASSLRGADSYEQY
>TRBV20-1
SAREGGDEQF
>TRBV24-1
ATSTPNEQF
>TRBV7-9
ASSFRTNYNEQF
>TRBV28
AGSWDRSYEQY
>TRBV3-1
ASSQLQGEDYGYT
>TRBV20-1
SARTPGQGALYEQY
>TRBV12-3/TRBV12-4
ASSFVGGRQPQH
>TRBV21-1
ASSGGAPRNTEAF
>TRBV27
ASSKMPGGETQY
>TRBV29-1
SGGDSVYEQY
>TRBV6-5
ASSYSGAGQPQH
>TRBV6-1
ASSVGRINEKLF
>TRBV5-6
ASSLKGGYT
>TRBV10-3
AISDPDRGVDEKLF
>TRBV10-3
AIMAGLDTDTQY